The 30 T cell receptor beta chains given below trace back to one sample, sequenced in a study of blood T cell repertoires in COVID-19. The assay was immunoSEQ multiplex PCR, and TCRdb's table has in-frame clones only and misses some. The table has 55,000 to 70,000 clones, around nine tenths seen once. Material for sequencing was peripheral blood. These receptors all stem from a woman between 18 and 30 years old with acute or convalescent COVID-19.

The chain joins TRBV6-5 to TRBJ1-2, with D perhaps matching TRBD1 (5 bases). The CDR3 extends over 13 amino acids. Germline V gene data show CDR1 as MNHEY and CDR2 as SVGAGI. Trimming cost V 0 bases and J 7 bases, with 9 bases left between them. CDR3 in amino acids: CASSYSEGFGYTF. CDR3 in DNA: TGTGCCAGCAGTTACTCGGAGGGGTTTGGCTACACCTTC.

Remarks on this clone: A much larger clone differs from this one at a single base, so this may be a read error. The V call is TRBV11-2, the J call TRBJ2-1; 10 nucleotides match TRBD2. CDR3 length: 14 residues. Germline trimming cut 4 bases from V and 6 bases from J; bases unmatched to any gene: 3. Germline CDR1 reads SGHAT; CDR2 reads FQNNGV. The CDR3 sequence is CASSSSGGANEQFF. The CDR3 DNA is TGTGCCAGCAGCTCCAGCGGGGGGGCCAATGAGCAGTTCTTC.

The CDR3 nucleotides are TGCGCCAGCAGCTTGGTTCACACGGGGATTGCCGGGGAGCTGTTTTTT. The encoded protein is CASSLVHTGIAGELFF. This sequence joins TRBV5-1 and TRBJ2-2; maybe TRBD2 (5 bases). CDR1 SGHRS and CDR2 YFSETQ come from the germline V gene. V dropped 0 bases and J dropped 6 bases, with 15 bases sitting between them. CDR3 size: 16 residues.

As DNA, the CDR3 is TGCGCCAGCAGCCCGAGGACAGGGAACACTGAAGCTTTCTTT. Translating it yields CASSPRTGNTEAFF. J is TRBJ1-1 and V is TRBV5-1; 7 bases match TRBD1. Per germline, CDR1 SGHRS and CDR2 YFSETQ. J was trimmed by 1 base and V by 4 bases; bases with no gene match: 4. The CDR3 totals 14 residues.

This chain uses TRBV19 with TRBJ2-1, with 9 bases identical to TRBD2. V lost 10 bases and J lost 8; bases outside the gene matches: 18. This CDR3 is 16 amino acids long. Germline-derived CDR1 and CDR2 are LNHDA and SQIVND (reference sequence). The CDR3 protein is CATESASAGGPYEQFF. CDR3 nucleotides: TGTGCCACAGAAAGCGCCTCCGCGGGAGGGCCTTATGAGCAGTTCTTC. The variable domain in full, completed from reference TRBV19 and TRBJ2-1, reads DGGITQSPKYLFRKEGQNVTLSCEQNLNHDAMYWYRQDPGQGLRLIYYSQIVNDFQKGDIAEGYSVSREKKESFPLTVTSAQKNPTAFYLCATESASAGGPYEQFFGPGTRLTVL.

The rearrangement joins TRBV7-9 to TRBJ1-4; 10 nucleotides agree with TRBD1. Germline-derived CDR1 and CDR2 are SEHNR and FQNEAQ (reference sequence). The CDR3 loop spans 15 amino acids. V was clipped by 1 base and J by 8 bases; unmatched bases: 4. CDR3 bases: TGTGCCAGCAGCTTAGGGGACAGGGGCGGCGAAAAACTGTTTTTT. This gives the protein CASSLGDRGGEKLFF.

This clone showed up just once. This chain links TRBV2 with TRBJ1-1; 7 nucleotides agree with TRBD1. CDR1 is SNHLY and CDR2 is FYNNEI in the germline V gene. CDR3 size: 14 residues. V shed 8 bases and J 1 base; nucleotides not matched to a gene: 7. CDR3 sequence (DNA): TGTGCCAGCCGCGGGGACAGTCAGAACACTGAAGCTTTCTTT. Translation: CASRGDSQNTEAFF.

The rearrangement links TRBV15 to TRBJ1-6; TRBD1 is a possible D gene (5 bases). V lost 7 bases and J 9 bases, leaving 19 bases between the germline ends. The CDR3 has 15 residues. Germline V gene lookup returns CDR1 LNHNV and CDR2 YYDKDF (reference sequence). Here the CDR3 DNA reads TGTGCCACCAAGGAGGGTGAGAAGGACATTTCACCCCTCCACTTT. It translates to CATKEGEKDISPLHF.

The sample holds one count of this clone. The CDR3 sequence: CASSQDSLSYEQYF. The DNA of the CDR3 is TGTGCCAGCAGCCAGGACTCCCTCTCCTACGAGCAGTACTTC. V gene TRBV3-1 (or the pseudogene TRBV3-2) combines with J gene TRBJ2-7; a weak D match, TRBD2 (5 bases). The CDR3 runs 14 residues. Trimming pared 3 bases from V and 0 bases from J, leaving 9 bases between. Germline lookup yields CDR1 LGHDT and CDR2 YNNKEL (reference sequence).

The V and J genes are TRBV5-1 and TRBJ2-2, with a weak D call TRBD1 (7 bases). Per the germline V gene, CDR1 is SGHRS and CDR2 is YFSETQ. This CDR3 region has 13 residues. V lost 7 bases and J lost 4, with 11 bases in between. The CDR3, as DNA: TGCGCCAGCGGAGGGGGCGGCACCGGGGAGCTGTTTTTT. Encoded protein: CASGGGGTGELFF.

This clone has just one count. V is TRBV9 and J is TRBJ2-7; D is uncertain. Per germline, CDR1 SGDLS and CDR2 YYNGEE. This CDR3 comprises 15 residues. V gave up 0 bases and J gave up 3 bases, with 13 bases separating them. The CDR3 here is CASSVGLDPSYEQYF. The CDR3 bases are TGTGCCAGCAGCGTAGGACTCGACCCAAGCTACGAGCAGTACTTC. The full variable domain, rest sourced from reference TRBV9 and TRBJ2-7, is DSGVTQTPKHLITATGQRVTLRCSPRSGDLSVYWYQQSLDQGLQFLIQYYNGEERAKGNILERFSAQQFPDLHSELNLSSLELGDSALYFCASSVGLDPSYEQYFGPGTRLTVT.

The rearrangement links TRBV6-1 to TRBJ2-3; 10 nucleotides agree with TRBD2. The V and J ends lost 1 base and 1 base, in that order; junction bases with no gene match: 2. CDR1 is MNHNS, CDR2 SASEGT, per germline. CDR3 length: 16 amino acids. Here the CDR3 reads CASSEGLAGGTDTQYF. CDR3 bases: TGTGCCAGCAGTGAAGGGCTAGCGGGGGGCACAGATACGCAGTATTTT.

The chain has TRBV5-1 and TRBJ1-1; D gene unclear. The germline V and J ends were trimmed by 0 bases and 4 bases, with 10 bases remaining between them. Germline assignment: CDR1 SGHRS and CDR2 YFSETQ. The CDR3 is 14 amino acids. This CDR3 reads CASSLGSLGTEAFF. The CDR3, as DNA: TGCGCCAGCAGCTTGGGGAGCCTTGGCACTGAAGCTTTCTTT.

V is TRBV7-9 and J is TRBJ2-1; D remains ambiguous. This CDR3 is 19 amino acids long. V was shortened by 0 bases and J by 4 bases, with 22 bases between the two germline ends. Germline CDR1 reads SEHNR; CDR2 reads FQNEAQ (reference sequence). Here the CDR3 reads CASSLAAQRLLKEYNEQFF. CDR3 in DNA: TGTGCCAGCAGCTTAGCGGCGCAGCGACTCCTGAAGGAGTACAATGAGCAGTTCTTC. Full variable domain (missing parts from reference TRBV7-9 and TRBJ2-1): DTGVSQNPRHKITKRGQNVTFRCDPISEHNRLYWYRQTLGQGPEFLTYFQNEAQLEKSRLLSDRFSAERPKGSFSTLEIQRTEQGDSAMYLCASSLAAQRLLKEYNEQFFGPGTRLTVL.

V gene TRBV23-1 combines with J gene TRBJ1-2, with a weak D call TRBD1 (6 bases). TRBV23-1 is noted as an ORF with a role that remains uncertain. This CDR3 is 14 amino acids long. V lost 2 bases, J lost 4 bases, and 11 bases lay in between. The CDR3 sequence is CASSQRTVLYGYTF. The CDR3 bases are TGCGCCAGCAGTCAAAGGACAGTCCTCTATGGCTACACCTTC.

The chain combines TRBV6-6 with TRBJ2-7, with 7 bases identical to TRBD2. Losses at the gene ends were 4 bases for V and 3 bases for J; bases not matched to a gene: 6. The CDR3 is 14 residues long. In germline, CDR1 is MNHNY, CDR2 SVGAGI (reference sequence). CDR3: CASSSGTTFYEQYF. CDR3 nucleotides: TGTGCCAGCAGTTCCGGGACTACCTTCTACGAGCAGTACTTC.

The CDR3 region is CASSFSGDTETQYF. The CDR3 DNA reads TGCGCCAGCAGCTTTAGCGGGGACACAGAGACCCAGTACTTC. The J gene is TRBJ2-5, the V gene TRBV5-1, with 8 bases identical to TRBD2. Germline CDR1 reads SGHRS; CDR2 reads YFSETQ. J lost 4 bases, V lost 2 bases, and 4 bases had no gene match. There are 14 residues in the CDR3.

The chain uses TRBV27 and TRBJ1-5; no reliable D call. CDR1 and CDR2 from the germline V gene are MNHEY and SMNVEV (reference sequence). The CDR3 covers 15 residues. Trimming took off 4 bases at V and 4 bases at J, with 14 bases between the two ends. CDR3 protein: CASSSGGSGNQPQHF. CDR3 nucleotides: TGTGCCAGCAGTTCGGGCGGATCGGGGAATCAGCCCCAGCATTTT.

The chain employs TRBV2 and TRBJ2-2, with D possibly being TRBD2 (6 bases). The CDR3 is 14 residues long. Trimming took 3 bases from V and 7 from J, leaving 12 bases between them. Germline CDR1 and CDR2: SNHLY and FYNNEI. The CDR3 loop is CASSESGHIGELFF. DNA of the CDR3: TGTGCCAGCAGTGAGAGCGGGCATATCGGGGAGCTGTTTTTT.

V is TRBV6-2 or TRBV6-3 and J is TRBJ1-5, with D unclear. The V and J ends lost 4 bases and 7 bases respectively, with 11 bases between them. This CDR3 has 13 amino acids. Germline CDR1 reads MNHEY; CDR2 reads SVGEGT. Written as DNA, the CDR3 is TGTGCCAGCAGTTCTATCGGGGAACAGCCCCAGCATTTT. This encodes CASSSIGEQPQHF.

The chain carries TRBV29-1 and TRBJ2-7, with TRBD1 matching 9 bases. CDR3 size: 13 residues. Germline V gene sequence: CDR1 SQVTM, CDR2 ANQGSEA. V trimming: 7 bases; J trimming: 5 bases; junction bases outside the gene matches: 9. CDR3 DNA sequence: TGCAGCGGAGGGACCGGGACAGGGAACGAGCAGTACTTC. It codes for CSGGTGTGNEQYF.

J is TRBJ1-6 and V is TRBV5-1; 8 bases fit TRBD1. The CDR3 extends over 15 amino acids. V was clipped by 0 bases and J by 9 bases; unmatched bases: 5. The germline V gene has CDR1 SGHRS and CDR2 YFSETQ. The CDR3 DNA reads TGCGCCAGCAGCTTGGAGGACAGGGTTGGTTCACCCCTCCACTTT. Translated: CASSLEDRVGSPLHF.

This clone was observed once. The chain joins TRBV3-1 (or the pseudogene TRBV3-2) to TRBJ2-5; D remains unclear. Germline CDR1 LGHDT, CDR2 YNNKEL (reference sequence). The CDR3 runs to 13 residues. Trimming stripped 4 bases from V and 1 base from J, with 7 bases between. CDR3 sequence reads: CASSRLLQETQYF. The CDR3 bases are TGTGCCAGCAGCCGACTTCTCCAAGAGACCCAGTACTTC.

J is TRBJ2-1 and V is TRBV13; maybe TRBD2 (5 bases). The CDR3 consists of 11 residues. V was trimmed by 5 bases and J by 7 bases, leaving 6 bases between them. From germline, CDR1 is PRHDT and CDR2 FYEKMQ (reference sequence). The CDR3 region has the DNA TGTGCCAGCAGCCCGGGGAATGAGCAGTTCTTC. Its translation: CASSPGNEQFF.

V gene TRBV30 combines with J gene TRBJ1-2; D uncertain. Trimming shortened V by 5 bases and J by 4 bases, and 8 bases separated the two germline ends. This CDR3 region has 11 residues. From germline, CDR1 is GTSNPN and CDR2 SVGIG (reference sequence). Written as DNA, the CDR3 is TGTGCCTGGGGTGCGAGCTATGGCTACACCTTC. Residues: CAWGASYGYTF.

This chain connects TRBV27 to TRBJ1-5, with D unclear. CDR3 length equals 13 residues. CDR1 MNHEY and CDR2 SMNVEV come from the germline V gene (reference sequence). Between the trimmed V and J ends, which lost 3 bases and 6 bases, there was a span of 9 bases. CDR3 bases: TGTGCCAGCAGTTTTGCGGATCGTCAGCCCCAGCATTTT. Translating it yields CASSFADRQPQHF.

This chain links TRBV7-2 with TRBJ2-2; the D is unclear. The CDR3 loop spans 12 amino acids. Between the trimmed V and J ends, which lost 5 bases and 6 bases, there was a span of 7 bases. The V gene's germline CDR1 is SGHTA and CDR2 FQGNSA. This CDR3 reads CASSPFSGELFF. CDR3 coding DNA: TGTGCCAGCAGCCCTTTTTCCGGGGAGCTGTTTTTT. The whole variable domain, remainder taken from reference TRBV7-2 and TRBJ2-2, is GAGVSQSPSNKVTEKGKDVELRCDPISGHTALYWYRQSLGQGLEFLIYFQGNSAPDKSGLPSDRFSAERTGGSVSTLTIQRTQQEDSAVYLCASSPFSGELFFGEGSRLTVL.

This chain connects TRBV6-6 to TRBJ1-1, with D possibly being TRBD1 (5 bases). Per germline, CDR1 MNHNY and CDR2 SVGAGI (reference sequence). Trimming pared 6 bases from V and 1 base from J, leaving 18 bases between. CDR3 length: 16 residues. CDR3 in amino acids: CASSPGAGRRNTEAFF. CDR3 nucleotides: TGTGCCAGCAGCCCCGGGGCGGGGCGTCGGAACACTGAAGCTTTCTTT.

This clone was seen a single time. CDR3 region: CASGGENSYEQYF. CDR3 DNA: TGCGCCAGCGGAGGGGAGAACTCCTACGAGCAGTACTTC. The chain is built from TRBV5-1 and TRBJ2-7, with D possibly matching TRBD2 (6 bases). The CDR3 loop spans 13 amino acids. V was pared by 7 bases and J by 0 bases, with 11 bases between. CDR1 is SGHRS and CDR2 is YFSETQ in the germline V gene.

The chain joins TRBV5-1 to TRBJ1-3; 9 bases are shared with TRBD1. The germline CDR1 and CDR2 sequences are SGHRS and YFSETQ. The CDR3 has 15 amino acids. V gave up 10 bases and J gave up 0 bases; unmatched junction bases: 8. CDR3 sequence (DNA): TGCGCCGGACAGGGGCTGCCTTCCTCTGGAAACACCATATATTTT. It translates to CAGQGLPSSGNTIYF.